A selection of T cell receptor beta chains follows, all from one sample in a study of CD8+CD57+ T cells in acquired aplastic anemia. TCRdb independently ran MiXCR on the reads; one entry per CDR3 protein. This sample has 150,000 to 200,000 distinct CDR3 sequences, with about 60% found just once. Sequencing was performed on sorted CD4+, CD8+, or CD8+CD57+ T cells (not recorded which) from PBMCs. The receptor source for this set is a human donor in good health. The CDR3 runs from the conserved cysteine through the conserved F or W. The D gene is left open where the match is weak. Not all rows give a size; the values are once, few, many and, for expanded clones, a class.

clone size	D gene	V gene	J gene	CDR3 protein	CDR3 DNA
.	.	TRBV7-9	TRBJ2-1	CASSLSGNEQFF	TGTGCCAGCAGCTTAAGCGGCAATGAGCAGTTCTTC
once	TRBD1	TRBV7-8	TRBJ1-5	CASSPKGQGDRPQHF	TGTGCCAGCAGCCCAAAGGGACAGGGGGATCGGCCCCAGCATTTT
once	TRBD1	TRBV20-1	TRBJ2-1	CSARSDRLERFF	TGCAGTGCTAGATCGGACAGGCTTGAGCGGTTCTTC
.	.	TRBV7-9	TRBJ1-6	CASSSDSPNSPLHF	TGTGCCAGCAGCTCGGACAGCCCCAATTCACCCCTCCACTTT
.	TRBD1	TRBV10-1	TRBJ1-1	CASSGGTENTEAFF	TGCGCCAGCAGTGGTGGGACAGAGAACACTGAAGCTTTCTTT
.	TRBD1	TRBV20-1	TRBJ1-2	CSARSPGQDSSGYTF	TGCAGTGCTAGATCTCCGGGACAGGATTCCAGTGGCTACACCTTC
many	TRBD2	TRBV27	TRBJ2-1	CASIPLAASSYNEQFF	TGTGCCAGCATCCCCCTAGCGGCGAGCTCCTACAATGAGCAGTTCTTC
.	.	TRBV15	TRBJ2-3	CATSHPGEDTQYF	TGTGCCACCAGCCACCCAGGGGAAGATACGCAGTATTTT
.	TRBD2	TRBV7-6	TRBJ2-7	CASENGGWASGRLEQYF	TGTGCCAGCGAAAACGGGGGGTGGGCTAGCGGGAGGCTCGAGCAGTACTTC
.	.	TRBV25-1	TRBJ1-3	CASSSTGRGDTIYF	TGTGCCAGCAGTTCCACTGGACGGGGCGACACCATATATTTT
.	.	TRBV6-5	TRBJ1-2	CASSYSPAINHGYTF	TGTGCCAGCAGTTACTCTCCGGCAATAAACCATGGCTACACCTTC
.	TRBD1	TRBV25-1	TRBJ2-2	CASNEYGRTGFFETGELFF	TGTGCCAGCAATGAATATGGAAGGACAGGGTTTTTTGAGACCGGGGAGCTGTTTTTT
once	TRBD1	TRBV20-1	TRBJ1-2	CSARPAGRGRSYGYTF	TGCAGTGCTAGGCCGGCAGGCAGGGGGCGTAGCTATGGCTACACCTTC
many	TRBD2	TRBV11-3	TRBJ2-7	CASSQTSGRYEQYF	TGTGCCAGCAGCCAGACTAGCGGGAGATACGAGCAGTACTTC
.	TRBD2	TRBV20-1	TRBJ2-3	CSARLAEGSTDTQYF	TGCAGTGCTCGGCTAGCGGAGGGAAGCACAGATACGCAGTATTTT
.	.	TRBV15	TRBJ2-7	CATSRDIPGYEQYF	TGTGCCACCAGCAGAGATATACCAGGCTACGAGCAGTACTTC
.	TRBD1	TRBV10-3	TRBJ2-7	CAISEVGTGASYEQYF	TGTGCCATCAGTGAGGTCGGGACAGGGGCCTCCTACGAGCAGTACTTC
.	.	TRBV15	TRBJ2-3	CATSRGTATDTQYF	TGTGCCACCAGCAGAGGGACCGCTACAGATACGCAGTATTTT
.	.	TRBV2	TRBJ1-2	CASSARGHAQFKYGYTF	TGTGCCAGCAGTGCCCGAGGGCATGCGCAATTTAAATATGGCTACACCTTC
few	TRBD2	TRBV7-9	TRBJ2-1	CASSLVSGANNEQFF	TGTGCCAGCAGCTTAGTTAGCGGGGCAAACAATGAGCAGTTCTTC
.	TRBD2	TRBV20-1	TRBJ2-1	CSAEREGRNEQFF	TGCAGTGCTGAGCGGGAGGGCCGCAATGAGCAGTTCTTC
many	.	TRBV2	TRBJ1-5	CASRDPRTVNNQPQHF	TGTGCCAGCAGAGATCCACGGACAGTAAACAATCAGCCCCAGCATTTT
once	.	TRBV5-5	TRBJ2-7	CASSRPDRLGGF	TGTGCCAGCAGCCGCCCAGACAGGCTTGGGGGATTC